The 9 T cell receptor beta chains reported below all come from one sample, sequenced in a study of blood T cells in healthy people across ages. The use of a sample-barcoded 5' primer and a J-beta primer mix characterized a second PCR of roughly 6 to 11 cycles. MiXCR was run by TCRdb on the 5' RACE reads, yielding one entry per CDR3 protein. The data contain around 700,000 distinct CDR3 sequences, just under 25% of them singletons. The same data also went into a second study, on T cells of mothers and their children.

The sample taken for sequencing was blood. The receptors originated from a boy between 10 and 17 years old in good health.

Only a few counts were recorded for this clonotype. V gene TRBV28 combines with J gene TRBJ1-1, with a weak D call TRBD1 (6 bases). The CDR3 sequence is 16 residues long. CDR1 and CDR2 (germline): MDHEN, SYDVKM. V was shortened by 3 bases and J by 7 bases, with 21 bases between the two germline ends. The CDR3 loop reads CASSFETEMGANEAFF. DNA for the CDR3: TGTGCCAGCAGTTTCGAGACCGAAATGGGGGCGAATGAAGCTTTCTTT.

V is TRBV5-1 and J is TRBJ2-5; D uncertain. Germline-derived CDR1 and CDR2 are SGHRS and YFSETQ. V dropped 3 bases and J dropped 5 bases, with 11 bases sitting between them. This CDR3 has 13 residues. This CDR3 is CASSSEALETQYF. The CDR3 DNA is TGCGCCAGCAGCTCGGAAGCTCTGGAGACCCAGTACTTC.

In DNA, the CDR3 is TGTGCCAGCAGCTGGACAGTGACTTCCTACGAGCAGTACTTC. As protein: CASSWTVTSYEQYF. The chain couples TRBV6-2 or TRBV6-3 to TRBJ2-7, with TRBD1 as a possible D gene (6 bases). Germline V gene data show CDR1 as MNHEY and CDR2 as SVGEGT. V dropped 6 bases and J dropped 1 base, with 13 bases sitting between them. The CDR3 loop spans 14 amino acids.

This chain joins TRBV29-1 and TRBJ1-4; TRBD1 might be the D (5 bases). This CDR3 has 14 residues. V lost 0 bases to trimming and J lost 8 bases, with 13 bases between them. Per the germline V gene, CDR1 is SQVTM and CDR2 is ANQGSEA. CDR3 sequence (DNA): TGCAGCGTTGAAGATAGCAGGGAGGACGAAAAACTGTTTTTT. Its protein is CSVEDSREDEKLFF.

The chain uses TRBV5-1 and TRBJ1-1; TRBD1 is a possible D gene (5 bases). Trimming removed 4 bases at V and 1 base at J, with 17 bases between. Germline V lookup: CDR1 SGHRS, CDR2 YFSETQ. The CDR3 has 16 amino acids. The CDR3 region has the DNA TGCGCCAGCAGCCCGCCCCCGGGACGGGCGAACACTGAAGCTTTCTTT. Its translation: CASSPPPGRANTEAFF.

About this clonotype: No conserved phenylalanine or tryptophan is present at the end of the CDR3, so a read error is the likely explanation. The chain has TRBV28 and TRBJ2-7; TRBD1 or TRBD2 may be the D gene (5 bases each). Germline CDR1 and CDR2: MDHEN and SYDVKM. The CDR3 consists of 16 residues. The CDR3 protein is CASSFASGPDLYQQYL. DNA for the CDR3: TGTGCCAGCAGTTTCGCTTCGGGACCGGACCTCTACCAGCAGTACCTC.

This clonotype was detected a few times. The chain couples TRBV7-9 to TRBJ2-2; no clear D. Germline V gene data show CDR1 as SEHNR and CDR2 as FQNEAQ (reference sequence). The V gene lost 4 bases and the J gene lost 0 bases, with 9 bases spanning the gap. CDR3 length equals 15 residues. The CDR3 DNA reads as TGTGCCAGCAGCTCCACCGACACGAACACCGGGGAGCTGTTTTTT. It translates to CASSSTDTNTGELFF.

This clonotype has just a few counts. The chain uses TRBV7-3 and TRBJ2-2; D gene unclear. The CDR3 runs 14 residues. Germline lookup yields CDR1 SGHTA and CDR2 FQGTGA. V lost 5 bases, J lost 6 bases, and 13 bases lay in between. The CDR3 is CASSPGLVSGELFF. As DNA, the CDR3 is TGTGCCAGCAGCCCCGGGCTAGTATCCGGGGAGCTGTTTTTT.

The J gene is TRBJ1-1, the V gene TRBV10-3, with a weak D call TRBD1 (5 bases). The CDR3 runs 15 residues. The germline V gene has CDR1 ENHRY and CDR2 SYGVKD. V dropped 4 bases and J dropped 0 bases, with 12 bases sitting between them. CDR3 DNA sequence: TGTGCCATCAGTGGGGGGGGTCTGGTGAACACTGAAGCTTTCTTT. It codes for CAISGGGLVNTEAFF.